This T cell receptor (beta chain) appears in the sequencing data of a study of OX40 agonist ivuxolimab in advanced cancers. Overall study: Each patient was given ivuxolimab into a vein every 2 weeks, at 0.01 to 10 mg/kg.

Study results and caveats: Specificity for antigen went undetermined in the expanded peripheral T cells.

The V gene's germline CDR1 is MNHNY and CDR2 SVGAGI (reference sequence). CDR3 length: 12 residues. V gave up 8 bases and J gave up 5 bases, with 10 bases separating them. Here immunoSEQ multiplex PCR was the method, and the copy in TCRdb shows in-frame clones only, minus some. This table has more than 80,000 clones, around nine tenths appearing once. Notes on this clone: Its antigen is unidentified.

The chain employs TRBV6-6 and TRBJ1-5, with a possible D match to TRBD1 (5 bases). Sequenced here: CD4+ or CD8+ T cells sorted from blood, sampled in a trial of the OX40 agonist ivuxolimab. The TCR comes from an adult with an advanced solid tumor such as melanoma, head and neck, liver or kidney cancer. The CDR3 is CASRVGDQPQHF. DNA for the CDR3: TGTGCCAGCCGGGTGGGGGATCAGCCCCAGCATTTT.